The subject of this entry is one T cell receptor beta chain. CDR3 length: 13 residues. Germline CDR1 MNHEY, CDR2 SMNVEV (reference sequence). V shed 8 bases and J shed 0 bases, with 8 bases lying between them. cDNA came from 0.5 to 1 ug RNA primed by random hexamers. TCRdb re-analysed the immunoSEQ multiplex PCR reads in MiXCR, keeping a single row per CDR3 protein. The sample lists 150,000 or so distinct CDR3 sequences; approximately 95% were seen once. The sample comes from a study of CD8 T cells in Susac syndrome. Study as a whole: Each patient with Susac syndrome, at the time of blood draw, was therapy-naive, on corticosteroids, or on intravenous immunoglobulin alone.

The specimen sequenced was CD4+ T cells from PBMCs. The V call is TRBV27, the J call TRBJ1-5, with D unresolved. This TCR came from a human donor with Susac syndrome. As DNA, the CDR3 is TGTGCCAGCGACCCGGTTAGCAATCAGCCCCAGCATTTT. Translation gives CASDPVSNQPQHF.